A selection of T cell receptor beta chains follows, all from one sample in a study of blood T cells in healthy people across ages. TCRdb reanalysed the 5' RACE reads using MiXCR and keeps one entry per CDR3 protein. The data show 1.6 million or so distinct CDR3 sequences, with roughly 30% seen just once and 10% to 12% held by the top ten. Input material: blood. The receptors derive from a woman between 25 and 40 years old in good health. Both conserved end residues are part of each CDR3. The D gene is left open where the match is weak. Rows may omit the clone size; those that give it use once, few, many or a size class.

size,V,D,J,DNA,CDR3
few,TRBV3-1,TRBD2,TRBJ2-1,TGTGCCAGCAGCCGAAGGGAAGCGGGAGCGTACAATGAGCAGTTCTTC,CASSRREAGAYNEQFF
once,TRBV2,NA,TRBJ2-5,TGTGCCAGCAGTGAAGGCGGACAGACCCAGTACTTC,CASSEGGQTQYF
NA,TRBV30,NA,TRBJ1-1,TGTGCCTGGTCGTCACAGGGGAACACTGAAGCTTTCTTT,CAWSSQGNTEAFF
many,TRBV7-9,NA,TRBJ2-5,TGTGCCAGCAGCCCCCGGGACACTCCCCGGGAGACCCAGTACTTC,CASSPRDTPRETQYF
few,TRBV18,NA,TRBJ2-1,TGTGCCAGCTCACCAAACGGGACATACATGAGCTCCTACAATGAGCAGTTCTTC,CASSPNGTYMSSYNEQFF
NA,TRBV25-1,TRBD1,TRBJ2-1,TGTGCCGGCAGTGAATCCACAGGGGGCGAACAGTTCTTC,CAGSESTGGEQFF
few,TRBV6-1,TRBD2,TRBJ2-5,TGTGCCAGCAGCTCGGGACTAGCAGATTATGAGACCCAGTACTTC,CASSSGLADYETQYF
few,TRBV29-1,TRBD1,TRBJ1-1,TGCAGCGTAGGGACAGGGATTGGCACTGAAGCTTTCTTT,CSVGTGIGTEAFF
few,TRBV20-1,TRBD2,TRBJ2-1,TGCAGTGCTAGAGATTGGGGCGGACTAGCGGACAGCGAGCAGTTCTTC,CSARDWGGLADSEQFF
few,TRBV12-3/TRBV12-4,NA,TRBJ2-5,TGTGCCAGCAGTTTAAGGGTGGGTGAAGACGAGCAAGAGACCCAGTACTTC,CASSLRVGEDEQETQYF
NA,TRBV7-2,NA,TRBJ1-2,TGTGCCAGCAGCTTCCGGGACCCGGCGGGGGGCTACACCTTC,CASSFRDPAGGYTF
few,TRBV5-1,NA,TRBJ2-3,TGCGCCAGCTCCTTACGGGCAGGAGACACAGATACGCAGTATTTT,CASSLRAGDTDTQYF
many,TRBV29-1,TRBD2,TRBJ2-1,TGCAGCGTTGATCGGGGCGGGGGCTCCTACAATGAGCAGTTCTTC,CSVDRGGGSYNEQFF
few,TRBV6-6,NA,TRBJ2-1,TGTGCCAGCAGTTACTCGTCCCAACTGGGCGGGCAGTTCTTC,CASSYSSQLGGQFF
few,TRBV6-6,TRBD1,TRBJ2-7,TGTGCCAGCAGTTACGCGCCGGGACAGGGAGACGAGCAGTACTTC,CASSYAPGQGDEQYF
few,TRBV4-1,TRBD1,TRBJ2-3,TGCGCCAGCAGCCAAGATTTAATCGGTGGGGCACCGGGACAGGGGACAGATACGCAGTATTTT,CASSQDLIGGAPGQGTDTQYF
NA,TRBV6-1,TRBD2,TRBJ2-7,TGTGCCACCCTGCGGGGGGTGAGGTCCTACGAGCAGTACTTC,CATLRGVRSYEQYF
few,TRBV21-1,NA,TRBJ1-2,TGTGCCAGCAGGAGGGACCTGACAGGGGAGGGCTACACCTTC,CASRRDLTGEGYTF
NA,TRBV7-3,NA,TRBJ1-4,TGTGCCGGCAGCCTAAAACTGTTTTTT,CAGSLKLFF
few,TRBV15,NA,TRBJ2-3,TGTGCCACCAGCAAGCTAGGCAACACGCAGTATTTT,CATSKLGNTQYF
NA,TRBV27,NA,TRBJ1-3,TGTGCCAGCAGTCCCTTATTTGGAAACACCATATATTTT,CASSPLFGNTIYF
NA,TRBV2,NA,TRBJ2-5,TGTGCCAGCAGTGTGCCAGTATCGGAGACCCAGTACTTC,CASSVPVSETQYF
once,TRBV28,NA,TRBJ1-1,TGTGCCTGCGGGGTGAACACTGAGGCTTTCTTT,CACGVNTEAFF
few,TRBV20-1,NA,TRBJ2-7,TGCAGTGCTAGAGATCTGGGACCCAGCTCCTACGAGCAGTACTTC,CSARDLGPSSYEQYF
NA,TRBV9,TRBD2,TRBJ2-1,TGTGCCAGCAGCGTAAGGACTAGCGTTAGCTCCTACAATGAGCAGTTCTTC,CASSVRTSVSSYNEQFF
many,TRBV11-2,NA,TRBJ2-4,TGTGCCAGCAGCTTACAACAGCACATCCAGTACTTC,CASSLQQHIQYF
NA,TRBV4-1,TRBD2,TRBJ2-3,TGCGCCAGCAGCCAACCTACTAGCGGGAGAACTTATACGCAGTATTTT,CASSQPTSGRTYTQYF
few,TRBV7-3,NA,TRBJ2-3,TGTGCCAGCAGCTGGGACCGAACCGTTACTGGCACAGATACGCAGTATTTT,CASSWDRTVTGTDTQYF
NA,TRBV20-1,TRBD1,TRBJ2-7,TGCAGTGCTGATAGGGGTTACCGGGACAGATCCTACGAGCAGTACTTC,CSADRGYRDRSYEQYF
many,TRBV10-3,NA,TRBJ1-2,TGTGCCATCAGTGAGGGGGCGGACTATGGCTACACCTTC,CAISEGADYGYTF
NA,TRBV12-3/TRBV12-4,TRBD1,TRBJ1-5,TGTGCCAGCAGTTGGGACAGGGGACAGCCCCAGCATTTT,CASSWDRGQPQHF
NA,TRBV5-6,TRBD1,TRBJ1-2,TGTGCCAGCACACCACACTTGGGACGTCAGGGGGGAAACTATGGCTACACCTTC,CASTPHLGRQGGNYGYTF
many,TRBV20-1,NA,TRBJ2-7,TGCAGTGCTAGAGATCCTGGTTGGGCGGGGACCGCCTACGAGCAGTACTTC,CSARDPGWAGTAYEQYF
NA,TRBV20-1,TRBD1,TRBJ2-1,TGCAGTGCTAGAGATCCGACAGGGGGCCATGAGCAGTTCTTC,CSARDPTGGHEQFF
NA,TRBV5-4,NA,TRBJ2-3,TGTGCCAGCATCAATGAGGAGGGTACGCAGTATTTT,CASINEEGTQYF
NA,TRBV19,NA,TRBJ2-5,TGTGCCACTACGATAGGGGAGACCCAGTACTTC,CATTIGETQYF
NA,TRBV7-7,TRBD2,TRBJ2-3,TGTACCAGCAGCTCCGGAGGGTATAGCGGGGGGACAGATACGCAGTATTTT,CTSSSGGYSGGTDTQYF
NA,TRBV5-1,NA,TRBJ1-2,TGCGCCAGCAGCTTGACGAGGGATGGCTACACCTTC,CASSLTRDGYTF
NA,TRBV10-3,NA,TRBJ1-1,TGTGCCATCAGCTCAGAGTCATCTAACACTGAAGCTTTCTTT,CAISSESSNTEAFF